The sequence of this T cell receptor (beta chain) was determined in a study of metastatic and nonmetastatic thyroid tumors. Study summary: Where malignant and benign thyroid patients were concerned, repertoires were compared across blood and tumor or nodule tissue.

Every patient was untreated before thyroid surgery. Study results and limitations: Versus benign nodules, malignant thyroid tumors reportedly had significantly higher TCR beta diversity, in blood and tumor.

This clone was seen only a few times. Its antigen is still unknown. How the authors handled the data: CDR3 was compared across clinicopathological groups, and the resulting differences were used to build a distant-metastasis classifier for papillary thyroid cancer. Using MiXCR, TCRdb reanalyzed the PCR reads. TCRdb's processing, not the authors' own work, is the source of the V and J calls. The table includes about 14,000 clones, 32% detected once. This CDR3 spans 14 amino acids. V lost 0 bases, J lost 4 bases, and 9 bases lay in between. Per germline, CDR1 MNHEY and CDR2 SVGEGT. The sequence came from a female donor with papillary thyroid cancer or a benign thyroid nodule (not recorded which). Some clones in this sample may be carry-over from other donors' samples. Sample: tumor tissue. The gene calls are TRBV6-2 or TRBV6-3 and TRBJ1-2; D not certain. In DNA, the CDR3 is TGTGCCAGCAGTTACTCGAACCGGGGCTATGGCTACACCTTC. Protein sequence: CASSYSNRGYGYTF.